These 27 T cell receptor beta chains were sequenced from one sample in a study of T cells in Graves' hyperthyroidism and ophthalmopathy. TCR beta CDR3 region amplification was performed from RNA transcripts. During a first-round RT-PCR of the TCR CDR3, the HTBI primer set was used. TCRdb reprocessed the multiplex PCR reads with MiXCR, giving one entry per CDR3 protein. The sample includes around 720,000 distinct CDR3 sequences, approximately 36% of them seen just once. Source material: blood. These TCRs come from a middle-aged woman with Graves' hyperthyroidism.

This clonotype was seen a single time. In nucleotides, the CDR3 is TGCAGCGTTGAAGGACAGGTCGGCGAGCAGTACTTC. Translation: CSVEGQVGEQYF. This sequence joins TRBV29-1 and TRBJ2-7; maybe TRBD1 (6 bases). This CDR3 comprises 12 residues. Germline CDR1 and CDR2: SQVTM and ANQGSEA. Trimming cost V 1 base and J 6 bases, with 10 bases left between them.

The J gene is TRBJ1-1, the V gene TRBV3-1; D remains ambiguous. Germline V lookup: CDR1 LGHDT, CDR2 YNNKEL (reference sequence). This CDR3 has 12 amino acids. The germline V and J ends were trimmed by 10 bases and 1 base, with 10 bases remaining between them. This CDR3 is CATQRANTEAFF. The CDR3 DNA is TGTGCCACCCAGAGGGCGAACACTGAAGCTTTCTTT.

On this clonotype: As the CDR3 is not closed by the conserved phenylalanine or tryptophan, this likely results from a read error. The limits of the CDR3 on the DNA are not certain, so only TCRdb's listed CDR3 is given. This rearrangement joins TRBV7-9 to TRBJ2-7. The CDR3 has 8 residues if both end residues are counted. Germline loops: CDR1 SEHNR, CDR2 FQNEAQ (reference sequence). CDR3: CASSLEES.

This clonotype was counted at least ten times. V usage is TRBV6-5 and J usage is TRBJ2-7, with TRBD1 as a possible D gene (5 bases). Between the trimmed V and J ends, which lost 0 bases and 5 bases, there was a span of 8 bases. The CDR3 totals 13 residues. CDR1 is MNHEY, CDR2 SVGAGI, per germline. The CDR3, as DNA: TGTGCCAGCAGTTACTCGCAGGGCGACGAGCAGTACTTC. It codes for CASSYSQGDEQYF.

The rearrangement uses TRBV7-9 and TRBJ1-1; D possibly corresponds to TRBD1 (6 bases). Germline V gene sequence: CDR1 SEHNR, CDR2 FQNEAQ (reference sequence). V was cut by 4 bases and J by 3 bases, with 15 bases left in between. The CDR3 is 15 residues long. CDR3 region: CASSSRAGVDTEAFF. Here the CDR3 DNA reads TGTGCCAGCAGCTCACGGGCAGGGGTGGACACTGAAGCTTTCTTT.

This clonotype was picked up many times. V and J are TRBV5-6 and TRBJ2-6, with D possibly matching TRBD2 (5 bases). This CDR3 has 18 residues. Trimming took 0 bases from V and 0 from J, leaving 13 bases between them. Germline lookup yields CDR1 SGHDT and CDR2 YYEEEE. For the CDR3, the DNA is TGTGCCAGCAGCTTGGGACAAGGGAGTACCTCTGGGGCCAACGTCCTGACTTTC. Amino acids: CASSLGQGSTSGANVLTF.

The table lists this clonotype with a few counts. The chain couples TRBV20-1 to TRBJ1-4, with 7 bases lining up with TRBD1. The CDR3 is 16 residues long. The V segment lost 1 base and the J segment 5 bases; nucleotides outside the gene matches: 10. Germline CDR1 and CDR2: DFQATT and SNEGSKA (reference sequence). CDR3: CSARASKGGGNEKLFF. CDR3 sequence (DNA): TGCAGTGCTAGAGCCAGTAAAGGGGGCGGGAATGAAAAACTGTTTTTT.

V and J are TRBV20-1 and TRBJ2-5; perhaps TRBD2 as D (5 bases). Trimming removed 3 bases at V and 9 bases at J, with 20 bases between. Germline CDR1 reads DFQATT; CDR2 reads SNEGSKA (reference sequence). This CDR3 has 14 residues. CDR3 amino acids: CSASVEAPDQPQYF. The CDR3 bases are TGCAGTGCTAGTGTGGAGGCTCCGGATCAGCCCCAGTACTTC.

V and J are TRBV19 and TRBJ2-5; D perhaps matches TRBD1 (5 bases). From germline, CDR1 is LNHDA and CDR2 SQIVND (reference sequence). This CDR3 region has 11 residues. The V end lost 9 bases, the J end lost 3 bases, and 8 bases lay between the germline ends. The CDR3 sequence: CASRVEETQYF. As DNA, the CDR3 is TGTGCCAGCAGGGTTGAAGAGACCCAGTACTTC. Complete variable domain (other parts from reference TRBV19 and TRBJ2-5): DGGITQSPKYLFRKEGQNVTLSCEQNLNHDAMYWYRQDPGQGLRLIYYSQIVNDFQKGDIAEGYSVSREKKESFPLTVTSAQKNPTAFYLCASRVEETQYFGPGTRLLVL.

For this clonotype: Just one base apart from a much larger clone, this may be a read error. This rearrangement joins TRBV7-2 to TRBJ2-7; 9 bases align to TRBD2. The J segment lost 3 bases and the V segment lost 2 bases, leaving 5 bases of the junction unmatched. Germline-derived CDR1 and CDR2 are SGHTA and FQGNSA. This CDR3 is 15 amino acids long. DNA for the CDR3: TGTGCCAGCAGCTTATCTAGCGGGACATTCTACGAGCAGTACTTC. It encodes CASSLSSGTFYEQYF.

Worth noting for this clonotype: Just one base apart from a much larger clone, this may be a read error. The V gene is TRBV19, the J gene TRBJ2-7; 8 bases line up with TRBD1. Looked up from germline, CDR1 is LNHDA and CDR2 is SQIVND (reference sequence). There are 15 residues in the CDR3. With 5 bases clipped from V and 8 bases from J, the junction kept 14 bases outside the gene matches. The CDR3 DNA sequence: TGTGCCAGTAGTCTCTCCGGGACAGGAGCGACCAAGCAGTACTTC. Amino acid sequence: CASSLSGTGATKQYF.

This clonotype was observed at least ten times. The rearrangement uses TRBV29-1 and TRBJ1-1, with D possibly matching TRBD1 (6 bases). With 4 bases removed from V and 11 bases from J, the gap between germline ends came to 20 bases. The CDR3 is made up of 13 amino acids. Looked up from germline, CDR1 is SQVTM and CDR2 is ANQGSEA. CDR3 DNA: TGCAGCGTTGTGGGGGGCTTATTTAGGGGTGCTTTCTTT. Encoded protein: CSVVGGLFRGAFF.

This clonotype showed up many times. The chain links TRBV13 to TRBJ2-7, with 8 positions matching TRBD1. The CDR3 runs 13 residues. After removal of 9 bases from V and 3 bases from J, the junction contained 7 bases not matched to a gene. Germline-derived CDR1 and CDR2 are PRHDT and FYEKMQ (reference sequence). The CDR3 DNA is TGTGCCAGATCGGACAGGGCCCTCTACGAGCAGTACTTC. Protein: CARSDRALYEQYF.

Concerning this clonotype itself: Germline and junction disagree at one end, which may indicate a read error. The J gene is TRBJ1-1, the V gene TRBV11-2, with D perhaps TRBD1 (6 bases). There are 12 residues in the CDR3. The germline gives CDR1 SGHAT, CDR2 FQNNGV. For the CDR3, the DNA is TGTACCAGCAGCGGGCAGGGGTGGGCTGCTTTCTTT. Its translation: CTSSGQGWAAFF.

The chain combines TRBV7-2 with TRBJ1-5; 10 nucleotides match TRBD1. Unmatched junction bases numbered 11, after V lost 10 bases and J lost 2 bases. This CDR3 is 16 amino acids long. From germline, CDR1 is SGHTA and CDR2 FQGNSA. The CDR3 sequence is CAIELGGTGGNQPQHF. The CDR3 nucleotides are TGTGCCATCGAGCTTGGCGGGACAGGGGGCAATCAGCCCCAGCATTTT.

This clonotype was counted ten times or more. The chain employs TRBV15 and TRBJ1-5; no definite D call. The CDR3 loop spans 14 amino acids. Germline-derived CDR1 and CDR2 are LNHNV and YYDKDF (reference sequence). Trimming took off 3 bases at V and 4 bases at J, with 10 bases between the two ends. CDR3 nucleotide sequence: TGTGCCACCAGCAGTGCATCACCTAATCAGCCCCAGCATTTT. Its protein product is CATSSASPNQPQHF.

The genes are TRBV7-2 and TRBJ2-7, with 11 bases that match TRBD2. This CDR3 is built from 15 residues. The V segment lost 4 bases and the J segment 3 bases; nucleotides outside the gene matches: 5. In germline, CDR1 is SGHTA, CDR2 FQGNSA. CDR3: CASSWKTSGVYEQYF. CDR3 sequence (DNA): TGTGCCAGCAGCTGGAAGACTAGCGGGGTCTACGAGCAGTACTTC.

The CDR3 spells CASSSTLDGTELSGGLAGNTIYF. The CDR3 nucleotides are TGTGCCAGCAGCTCGACCTTGGACGGGACAGAACTTAGCGGGGGGCTTGCTGGAAACACCATATATTTT. The gene calls are TRBV7-9 and TRBJ1-3; 7 nucleotides line up with TRBD1. The CDR3 extends over 23 amino acids. Germline V gives CDR1 SEHNR, CDR2 FQNEAQ (reference sequence). V shed 4 bases, J shed 2 bases, and the junction held 29 bases outside the gene matches.

This clonotype has a handful of counts. This chain links TRBV20-1 with TRBJ1-1; 7 bases fit TRBD1. Germline V gene sequence: CDR1 DFQATT, CDR2 SNEGSKA (reference sequence). The CDR3 covers 14 residues. The J segment lost 0 bases and the V segment lost 3 bases, leaving 4 bases of the junction unmatched. For the CDR3, the DNA is TGCAGTGCTAGCCTTCAGGGGGTGAACACTGAAGCTTTCTTT. Its protein is CSASLQGVNTEAFF.

On this clonotype: This may be a read error: a much more frequent sequence differs by one nucleotide. The rearrangement joins TRBV7-2 to TRBJ1-2, with D unresolved. Germline-derived CDR1 and CDR2 are SGHTA and FQGNSA. This CDR3 has 15 amino acids. This chain's CDR3 is CANSSTEGRADGYTF. In DNA form, the CDR3 reads TGTGCCAACAGCTCCACGGAAGGGAGGGCGGATGGCTACACCTTC.

This clonotype was observed at least ten times. The rearrangement uses TRBV12-3 or TRBV12-4 and TRBJ2-5; possibly TRBD1 for D (5 bases). The CDR3 extends over 13 amino acids. V lost 6 bases to trimming and J lost 4 bases, with 12 bases between them. The CDR3 DNA follows: TGTGCCAGCAGACGACAGCCTGGAGAGACCCAGTACTTC. Translating it yields CASRRQPGETQYF.

The chain employs TRBV6-6 and TRBJ2-5; D call uncertain. The DNA end is a closer match to TRBJ2-1, so the J assignment may be wrong. CDR1 is MNHNY and CDR2 is SVGAGI in the germline V gene (reference sequence). The CDR3 length is 13 residues. The CDR3 DNA reads TGTGCCAGCAGTTCCCCTTACGGTAATGAGCAGTTCTTC. It is translated as CASSSPYGNEQFF.

The chain employs TRBV4-3 and TRBJ1-1, with TRBD1 matching 8 bases. In germline, CDR1 is LGHNA, CDR2 YSLEER. The CDR3 consists of 15 residues. The ends lost 2 bases at V and 7 bases at J; junction bases unmatched: 9. This CDR3 is CASSQSEQGGYEAFF. In DNA form, the CDR3 reads TGCGCCAGCAGCCAAAGCGAACAGGGGGGCTATGAAGCTTTCTTT.

This clonotype was seen many times. This chain connects TRBV6-5 to TRBJ1-5; possibly TRBD1 for D (6 bases). The CDR3 loop spans 14 amino acids. V shed 6 bases and J shed 5 bases, with 14 bases lying between them. Germline CDR1 and CDR2: MNHEY and SVGAGI. The CDR3 loop reads CASSRVGAYQPQHF. The CDR3, as DNA: TGTGCCAGCAGCCGTGTGGGGGCGTATCAGCCCCAGCATTTT.

This clonotype was observed at least ten times. The rearrangement joins TRBV9 to TRBJ1-6; tentatively, D is TRBD1 (6 bases). The CDR3 runs to 15 residues. Trimming cost V 2 bases and J 0 bases, with 6 bases left between them. Germline V CDR1 and CDR2: SGDLS, YYNGEE. The CDR3 bases are TGTGCCAGCAGCGTGGACAGCTCCTATAATTCACCCCTCCACTTT. Protein sequence: CASSVDSSYNSPLHF.

This clonotype was counted many times. CDR3 amino acids: CASSQGEFGKLFF. CDR3 DNA sequence: TGTGCCAGCAGCCAGGGGGAGTTCGGAAAACTGTTTTTT. V and J are TRBV7-9 and TRBJ1-4, with 7 bases lining up with TRBD1. The CDR3 has 13 amino acids. Germline lookup yields CDR1 SEHNR and CDR2 FQNEAQ (reference sequence). V gave up 5 bases and J gave up 10 bases; unmatched junction bases: 7. The whole variable domain, remainder taken from reference TRBV7-9 and TRBJ1-4, is DTGVSQNPRHKITKRGQNVTFRCDPISEHNRLYWYRQTLGQGPEFLTYFQNEAQLEKSRLLSDRFSAERPKGSFSTLEIQRTEQGDSAMYLCASSQGEFGKLFFGSGTQLSVL.

The chain combines TRBV10-3 with TRBJ2-3; the D gene is possibly TRBD2 (5 bases). Trimming took 10 bases from V and 2 from J, leaving 7 bases between them. CDR1 is ENHRY, CDR2 SYGVKD, per germline. The CDR3 is 11 residues long. The DNA of the CDR3 is TGTGCCACGACTAACACAGATACGCAGTATTTT. Amino acid sequence: CATTNTDTQYF.